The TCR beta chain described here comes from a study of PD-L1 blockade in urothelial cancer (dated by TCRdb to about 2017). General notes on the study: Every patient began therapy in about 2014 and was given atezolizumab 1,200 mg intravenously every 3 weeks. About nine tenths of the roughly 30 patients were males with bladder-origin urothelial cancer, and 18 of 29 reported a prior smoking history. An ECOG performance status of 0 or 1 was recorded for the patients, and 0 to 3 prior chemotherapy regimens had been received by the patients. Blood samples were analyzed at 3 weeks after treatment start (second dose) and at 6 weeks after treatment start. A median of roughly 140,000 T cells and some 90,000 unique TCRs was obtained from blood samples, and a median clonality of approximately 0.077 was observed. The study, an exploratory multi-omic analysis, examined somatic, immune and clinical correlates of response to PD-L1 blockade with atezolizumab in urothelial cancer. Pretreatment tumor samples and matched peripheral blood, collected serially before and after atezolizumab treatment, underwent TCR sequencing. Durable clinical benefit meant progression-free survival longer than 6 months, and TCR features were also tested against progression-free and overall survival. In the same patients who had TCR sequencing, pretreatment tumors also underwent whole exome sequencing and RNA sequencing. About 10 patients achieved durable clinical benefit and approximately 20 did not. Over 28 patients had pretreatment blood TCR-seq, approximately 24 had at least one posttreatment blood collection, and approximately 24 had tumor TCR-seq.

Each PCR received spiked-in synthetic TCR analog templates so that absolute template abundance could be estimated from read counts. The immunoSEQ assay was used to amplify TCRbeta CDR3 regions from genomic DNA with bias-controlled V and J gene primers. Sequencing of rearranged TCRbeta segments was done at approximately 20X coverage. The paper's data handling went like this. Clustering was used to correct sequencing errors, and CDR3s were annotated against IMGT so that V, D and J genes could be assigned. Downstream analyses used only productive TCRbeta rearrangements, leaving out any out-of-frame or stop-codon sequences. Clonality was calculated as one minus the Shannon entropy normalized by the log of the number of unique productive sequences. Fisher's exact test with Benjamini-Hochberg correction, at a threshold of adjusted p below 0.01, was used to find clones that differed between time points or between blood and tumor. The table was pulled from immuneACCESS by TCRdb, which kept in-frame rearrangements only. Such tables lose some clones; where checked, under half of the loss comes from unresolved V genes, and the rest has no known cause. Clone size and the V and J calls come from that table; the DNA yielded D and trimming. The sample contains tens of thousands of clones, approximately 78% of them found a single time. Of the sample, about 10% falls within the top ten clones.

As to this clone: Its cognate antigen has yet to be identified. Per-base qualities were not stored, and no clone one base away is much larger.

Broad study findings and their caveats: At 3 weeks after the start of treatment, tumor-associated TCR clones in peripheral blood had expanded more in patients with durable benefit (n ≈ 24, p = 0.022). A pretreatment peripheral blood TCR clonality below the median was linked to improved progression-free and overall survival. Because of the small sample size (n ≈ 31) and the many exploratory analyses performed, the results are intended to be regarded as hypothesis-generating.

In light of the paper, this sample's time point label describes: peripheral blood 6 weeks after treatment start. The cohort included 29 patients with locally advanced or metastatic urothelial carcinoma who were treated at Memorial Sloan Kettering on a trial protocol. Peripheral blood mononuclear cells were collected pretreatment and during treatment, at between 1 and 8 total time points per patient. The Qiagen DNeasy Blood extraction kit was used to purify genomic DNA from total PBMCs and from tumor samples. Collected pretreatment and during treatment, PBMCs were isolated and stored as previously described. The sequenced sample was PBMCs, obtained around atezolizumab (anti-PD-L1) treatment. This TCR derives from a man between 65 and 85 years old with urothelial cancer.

The CDR3 reads CATLRKGAYEQFF. The bases are TGTGCCACCCTAAGAAAGGGGGCCTATGAGCAGTTCTTC. This receptor chain uses TRBV2 and TRBJ2-1; the junction holds 7 bases that match TRBD1. Inclusive of the bounding cysteine and phenylalanine, the CDR3 is 13 residues long. Only the CDR3 part of the read is kept: 39 bases, read in frame from the first base. CDR1 SNHLY and CDR2 FYNNEI were looked up in the germline V gene. The germline V end is reduced by 10 bases and the J end by 8 bases; junction bases left unmatched: 11.